This TCR beta chain was identified during a study of blood T cell repertoires in COVID-19. Background on the study: Acute and convalescent COVID-19 specimens originated in the United States, Italy and Spain.

The repertoire was sequenced with immunoSEQ multiplex PCR; TCRdb's copy has only in-frame clones and lacks some. The sample holds fewer than 150,000 clones; approximately 90% are singletons and the top ten take approximately 10%. The sample was peripheral blood. The source is an elderly woman with acute or convalescent COVID-19.

CDR3 nucleotide sequence: TGTGCCAGCACGCGGACTAGCGGGGGCGGTAATACGCAGTATTTT. Translating gives CASTRTSGGGNTQYF. The chain combines TRBV3-1 (or the pseudogene TRBV3-2) with TRBJ2-3; 13 nucleotides agree with TRBD2. J was trimmed by 7 bases and V by 7 bases; bases with no gene match: 8. The CDR3 totals 15 residues. Germline assignment: CDR1 LGHDT and CDR2 YNNKEL (reference sequence).